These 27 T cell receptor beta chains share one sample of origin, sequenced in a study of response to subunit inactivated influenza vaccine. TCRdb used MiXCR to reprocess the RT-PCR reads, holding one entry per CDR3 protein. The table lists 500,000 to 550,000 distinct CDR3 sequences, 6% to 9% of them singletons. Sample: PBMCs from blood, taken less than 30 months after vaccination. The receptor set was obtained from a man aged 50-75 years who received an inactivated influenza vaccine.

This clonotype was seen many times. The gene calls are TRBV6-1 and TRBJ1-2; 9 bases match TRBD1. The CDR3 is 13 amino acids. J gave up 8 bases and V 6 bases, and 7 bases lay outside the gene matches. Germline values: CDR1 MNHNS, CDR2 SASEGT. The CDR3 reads CASRDFGTGGYTF. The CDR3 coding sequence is TGTGCCAGCAGGGACTTCGGGACAGGGGGCTACACCTTC.

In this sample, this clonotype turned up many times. The CDR3 region has the DNA TGTGCCAGCAGCTTTAGGCGCCTGGGGGGCTACACCTTC. The encoded protein is CASSFRRLGGYTF. The chain joins TRBV7-9 to TRBJ1-2; D is uncertain. V was clipped by 3 bases and J by 8 bases, with 13 bases between them. Germline CDR1 reads SEHNR; CDR2 reads FQNEAQ (reference sequence). This CDR3 is built from 13 residues.

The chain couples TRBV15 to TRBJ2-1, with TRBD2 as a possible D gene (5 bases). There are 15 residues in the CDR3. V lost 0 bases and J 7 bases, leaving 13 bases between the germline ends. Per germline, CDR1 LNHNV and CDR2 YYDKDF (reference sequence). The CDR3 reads CATSRDTGDWNEQFF. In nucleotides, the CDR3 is TGTGCCACCAGCAGAGATACCGGGGATTGGAATGAGCAGTTCTTC.

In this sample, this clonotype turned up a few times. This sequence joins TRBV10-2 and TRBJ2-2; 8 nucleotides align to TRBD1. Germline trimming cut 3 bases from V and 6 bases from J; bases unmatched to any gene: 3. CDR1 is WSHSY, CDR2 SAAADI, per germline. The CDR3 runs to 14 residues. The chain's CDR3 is CASSDPGGSGELFF. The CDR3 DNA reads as TGCGCCAGCAGTGATCCAGGGGGCTCCGGGGAGCTGTTTTTT.

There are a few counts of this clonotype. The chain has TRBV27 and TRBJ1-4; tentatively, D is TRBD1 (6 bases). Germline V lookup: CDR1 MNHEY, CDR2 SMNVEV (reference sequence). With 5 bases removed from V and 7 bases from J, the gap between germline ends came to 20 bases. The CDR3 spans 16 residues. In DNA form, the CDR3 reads TGTGCCAGCAGTACACTTAAACAGGGTTTGAGTGAAAAACTGTTTTTT. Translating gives CASSTLKQGLSEKLFF.

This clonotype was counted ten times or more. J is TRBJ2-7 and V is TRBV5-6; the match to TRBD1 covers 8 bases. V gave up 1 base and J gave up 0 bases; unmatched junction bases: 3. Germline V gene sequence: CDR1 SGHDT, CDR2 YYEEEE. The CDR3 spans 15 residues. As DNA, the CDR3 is TGTGCCAGCAGCTTGCCCAGGGGGCTCTCCTACGAGCAGTACTTC. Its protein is CASSLPRGLSYEQYF.

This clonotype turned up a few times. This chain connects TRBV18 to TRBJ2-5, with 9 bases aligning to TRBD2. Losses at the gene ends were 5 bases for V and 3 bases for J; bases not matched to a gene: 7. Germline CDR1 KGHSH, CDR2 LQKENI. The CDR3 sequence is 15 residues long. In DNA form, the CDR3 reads TGTGCCAGCTCATTCCTAGCGGGACTTAAAGAGACCCAGTACTTC. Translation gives CASSFLAGLKETQYF. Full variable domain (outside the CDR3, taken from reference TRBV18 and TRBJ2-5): NAGVMQNPRHLVRRRGQEARLRCSPMKGHSHVYWYRQLPEEGLKFMVYLQKENIIDESGMPKERFSAEFPKEGPSILRIQQVVRGDSAAYFCASSFLAGLKETQYFGPGTRLLVL.

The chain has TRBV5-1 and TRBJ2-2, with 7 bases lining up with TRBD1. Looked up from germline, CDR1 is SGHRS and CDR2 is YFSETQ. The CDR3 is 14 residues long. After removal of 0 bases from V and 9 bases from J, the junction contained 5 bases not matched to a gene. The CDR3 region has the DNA TGCGCCAGCAGCTTGGGGCAGGGGGATCGGGAGCTGTTTTTT. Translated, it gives CASSLGQGDRELFF.

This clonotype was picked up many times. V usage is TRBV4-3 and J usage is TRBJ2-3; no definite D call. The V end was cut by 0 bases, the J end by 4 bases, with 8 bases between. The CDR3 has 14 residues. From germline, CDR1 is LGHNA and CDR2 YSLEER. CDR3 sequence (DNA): TGCGCCAGCAGCCAAGATACCCTCTCAGATACGCAGTATTTT. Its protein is CASSQDTLSDTQYF.

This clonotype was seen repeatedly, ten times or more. This CDR3 is CATSDLRGQGAGDEQFF. DNA of the CDR3: TGTGCCACCAGTGATTTGCGGGGACAGGGGGCGGGGGATGAGCAGTTCTTC. The chain has TRBV24-1 and TRBJ2-1, with TRBD1 matching over 12 bases. After removal of 0 bases from V and 8 bases from J, the junction contained 7 bases not matched to a gene. In germline, CDR1 is KGHDR, CDR2 SFDVKD. CDR3 length: 17 residues.

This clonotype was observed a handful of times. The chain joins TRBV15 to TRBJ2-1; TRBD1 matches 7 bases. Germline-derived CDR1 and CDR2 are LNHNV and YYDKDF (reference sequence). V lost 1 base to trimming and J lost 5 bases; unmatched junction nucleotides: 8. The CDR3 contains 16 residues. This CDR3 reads CATSRGGQLRDNEQFF. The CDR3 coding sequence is TGTGCCACCAGCAGAGGGGGACAGCTTCGAGACAATGAGCAGTTCTTC. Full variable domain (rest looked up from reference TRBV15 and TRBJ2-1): DAMVIQNPRYQVTQFGKPVTLSCSQTLNHNVMYWYQQKSSQAPKLLFHYYDKDFNNEADTPDNFQSRRPNTSFCFLDIRSPGLGDTAMYLCATSRGGQLRDNEQFFGPGTRLTVL.

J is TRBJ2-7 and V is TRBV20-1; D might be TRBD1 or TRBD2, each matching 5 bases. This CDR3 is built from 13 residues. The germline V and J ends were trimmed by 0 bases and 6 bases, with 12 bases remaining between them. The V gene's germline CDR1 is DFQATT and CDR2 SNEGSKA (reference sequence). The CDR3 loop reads CSARDLGGIEQYF. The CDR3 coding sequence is TGCAGTGCTAGAGATCTTGGGGGAATCGAGCAGTACTTC.

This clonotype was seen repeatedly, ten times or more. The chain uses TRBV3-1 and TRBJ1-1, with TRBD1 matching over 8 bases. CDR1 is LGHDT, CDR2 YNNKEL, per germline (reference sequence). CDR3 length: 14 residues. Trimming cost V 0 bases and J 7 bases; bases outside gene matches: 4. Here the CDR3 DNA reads TGTGCCAGCAGCCAAGATGACAGGGGTCGTGAAGCTTTCTTT. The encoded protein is CASSQDDRGREAFF.

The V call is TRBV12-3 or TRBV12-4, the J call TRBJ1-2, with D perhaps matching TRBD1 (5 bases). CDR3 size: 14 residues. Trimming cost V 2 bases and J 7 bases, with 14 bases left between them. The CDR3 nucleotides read TGTGCCAGCAGTTTAAACACAGGTTCGGGTGGCTACACCTTC. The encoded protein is CASSLNTGSGGYTF.

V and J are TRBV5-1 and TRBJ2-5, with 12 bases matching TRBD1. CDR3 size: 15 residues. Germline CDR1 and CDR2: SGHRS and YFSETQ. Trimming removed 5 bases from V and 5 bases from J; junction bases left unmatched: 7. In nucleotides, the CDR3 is TGCGCCAGCAGTTCCGGGACAGGGGGCTACGAGACCCAGTACTTC. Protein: CASSSGTGGYETQYF.

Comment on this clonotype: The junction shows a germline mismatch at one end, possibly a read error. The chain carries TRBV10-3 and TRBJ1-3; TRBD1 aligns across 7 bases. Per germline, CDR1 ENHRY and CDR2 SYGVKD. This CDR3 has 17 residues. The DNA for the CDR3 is TGTGCCGTCAGTGAGTCTGGGACAGAGACACTTGGAAACACCATATATTTT. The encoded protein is CAVSESGTETLGNTIYF.

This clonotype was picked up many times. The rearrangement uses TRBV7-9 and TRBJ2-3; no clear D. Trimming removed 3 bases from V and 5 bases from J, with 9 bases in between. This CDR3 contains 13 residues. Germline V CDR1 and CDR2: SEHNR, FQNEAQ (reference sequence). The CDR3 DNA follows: TGTGCCAGCAGCTTTAGGAGTGAAGATACGCAGTATTTT. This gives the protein CASSFRSEDTQYF.

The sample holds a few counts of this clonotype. The CDR3 loop is CASSLADRVLAKNIQYF. The CDR3 DNA reads as TGCGCCAGCAGCTTGGCCGACAGAGTTTTAGCCAAAAACATTCAGTACTTC. This chain links TRBV5-1 with TRBJ2-4; the D gene is possibly TRBD1 (5 bases). The germline V gene has CDR1 SGHRS and CDR2 YFSETQ. This CDR3 has 17 residues. V was trimmed by 0 bases and J by 0 bases, leaving 13 bases between them.

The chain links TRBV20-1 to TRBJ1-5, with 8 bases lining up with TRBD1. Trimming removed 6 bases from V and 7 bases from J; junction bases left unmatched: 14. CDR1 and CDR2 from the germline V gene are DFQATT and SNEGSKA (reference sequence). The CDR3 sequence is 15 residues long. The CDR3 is CSATTDRGASQPQHF. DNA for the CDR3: TGCAGTGCCACTACCGACAGGGGAGCTTCACAGCCCCAGCATTTT.

The CDR3 bases are TGTGCCAGCGTCTTCGACAGGGGGCAGGCAGATACGCAGTATTTT. This translates into CASVFDRGQADTQYF. This sequence joins TRBV5-5 and TRBJ2-3; 10 bases line up with TRBD1. This CDR3 is 15 amino acids long. V lost 7 bases, J lost 4 bases, and 9 bases stayed unmatched. CDR1 is SGHKS and CDR2 is YYEKEE in the germline V gene (reference sequence).

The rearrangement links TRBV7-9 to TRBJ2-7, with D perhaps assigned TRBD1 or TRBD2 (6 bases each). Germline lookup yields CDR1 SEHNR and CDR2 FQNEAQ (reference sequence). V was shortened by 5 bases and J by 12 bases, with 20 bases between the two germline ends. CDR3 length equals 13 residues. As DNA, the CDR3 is TGTGCCAGCAGCCCCCGGGTGGGGGGCCACAGGTACTTC. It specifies CASSPRVGGHRYF.

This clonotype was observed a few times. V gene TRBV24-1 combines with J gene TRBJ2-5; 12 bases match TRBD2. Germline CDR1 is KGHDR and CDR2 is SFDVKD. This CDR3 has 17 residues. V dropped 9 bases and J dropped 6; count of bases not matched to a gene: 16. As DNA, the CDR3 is TGTGCCACCCTGTGGGGGGCTAGCGGGAGGGCCGGGAAGACCCAGTACTTC. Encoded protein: CATLWGASGRAGKTQYF.

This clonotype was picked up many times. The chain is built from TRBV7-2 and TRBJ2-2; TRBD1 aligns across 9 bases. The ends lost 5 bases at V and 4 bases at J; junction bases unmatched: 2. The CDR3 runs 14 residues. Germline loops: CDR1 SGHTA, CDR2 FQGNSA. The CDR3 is CASSRDRVTGELFF. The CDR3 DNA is TGTGCCAGCAGCCGGGACAGGGTCACCGGGGAGCTGTTTTTT.

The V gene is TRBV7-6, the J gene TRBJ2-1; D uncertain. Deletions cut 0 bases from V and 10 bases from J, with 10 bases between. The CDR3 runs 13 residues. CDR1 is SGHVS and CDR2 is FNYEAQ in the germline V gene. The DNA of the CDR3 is TGTGCCAGCAGCTTAGCGCATTACCTAGAGCAGTTCTTC. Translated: CASSLAHYLEQFF.

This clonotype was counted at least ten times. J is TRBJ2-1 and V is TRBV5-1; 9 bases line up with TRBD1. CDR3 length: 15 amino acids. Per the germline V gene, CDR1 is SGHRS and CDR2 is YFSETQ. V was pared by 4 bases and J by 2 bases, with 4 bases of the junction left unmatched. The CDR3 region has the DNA TGCGCCAGCAGCGGGGGGACAGGGACCTACAATGAGCAGTTCTTC. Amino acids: CASSGGTGTYNEQFF.

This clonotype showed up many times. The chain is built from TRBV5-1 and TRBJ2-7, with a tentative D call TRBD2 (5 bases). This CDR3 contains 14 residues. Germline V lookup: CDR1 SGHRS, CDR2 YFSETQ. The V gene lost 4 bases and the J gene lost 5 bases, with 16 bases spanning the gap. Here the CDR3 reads CASSNLGDINEQYF. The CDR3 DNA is TGCGCCAGCAGCAATTTGGGAGACATCAACGAGCAGTACTTC.

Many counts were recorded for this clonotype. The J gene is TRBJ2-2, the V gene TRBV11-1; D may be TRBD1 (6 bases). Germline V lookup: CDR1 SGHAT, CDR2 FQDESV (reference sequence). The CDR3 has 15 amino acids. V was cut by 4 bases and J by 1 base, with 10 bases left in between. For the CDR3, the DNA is TGTGCCAGCAGCTCCACGGGACAGAACACCGGGGAGCTGTTTTTT. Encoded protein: CASSSTGQNTGELFF.